The clone carrying this T cell receptor beta chain appeared a few times. This sample is part of a study of blood T cells in healthy people across ages. A second PCR, run for roughly 7 to 12 cycles, used a sample-barcoded 5' primer plus a J-beta primer mix. A template-switch adaptor with 12 random nucleotides tagged each cDNA molecule. CDR3-containing paired-end reads numbering at least 2.5 million came from each sample. TCRdb used MiXCR to reprocess the 5' RACE reads, holding one entry per CDR3 protein. The sample holds some 1,500,000 distinct CDR3 sequences, approximately 43% seen once. Trimming removed 6 bases at V and 5 bases at J, with 13 bases between. Germline CDR1 reads SGHVS; CDR2 reads FQNEAQ. This CDR3 has 13 residues.

The receptor was isolated from a woman under 30 in good health. Sequences were obtained from blood. The chain carries TRBV7-8 and TRBJ2-5; D gene uncertain. CDR3 coding DNA: TGTGCCAGCAGACCGGGCTTCAAGGAGACCCAGTACTTC. The encoded protein is CASRPGFKETQYF.